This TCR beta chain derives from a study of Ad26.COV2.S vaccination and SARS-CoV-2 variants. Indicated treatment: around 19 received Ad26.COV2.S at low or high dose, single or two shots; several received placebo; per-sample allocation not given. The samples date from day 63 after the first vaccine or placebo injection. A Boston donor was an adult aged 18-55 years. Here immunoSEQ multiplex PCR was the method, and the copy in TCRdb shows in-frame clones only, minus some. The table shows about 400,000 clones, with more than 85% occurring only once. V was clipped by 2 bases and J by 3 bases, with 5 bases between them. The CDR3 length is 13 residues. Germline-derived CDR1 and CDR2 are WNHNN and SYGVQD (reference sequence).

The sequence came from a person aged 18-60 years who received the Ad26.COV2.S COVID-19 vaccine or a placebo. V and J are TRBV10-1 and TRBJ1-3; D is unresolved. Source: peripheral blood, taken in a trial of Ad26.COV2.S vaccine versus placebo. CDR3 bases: TGCGCCAGCAGTGAGACTCTTGGAAACACCATATATTTT. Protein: CASSETLGNTIYF.